The clone carrying this T cell receptor beta chain was found a few times. The antigen remains unidentified. The CDR3 runs to 15 residues. With 3 bases removed from V and 5 bases from J, the gap between germline ends came to 16 bases. Germline CDR1 is MDHEN and CDR2 is SYDVKM. It was healthy bone marrow donors who served as donors. The data stem from a study of cytomegalovirus exposure and HLA in healthy donors. The study's findings and limits: Analysis was performed later, and it showed HLA-associated TCR beta chains to be more clonally expanded than equally common others.

The PCR was carried out with 60 Vbeta primers and 13 Jbeta primers. Profiled with immunoSEQ multiplex PCR; TCRdb holds only in-frame clones, not every one. Altogether 130,000 or so clones are present, about 8.5% being singletons, with the ten largest covering 5.5%. The receptor's source is a middle-aged man in good health and CMV-seronegative. Sample: PBMCs. The gene calls are TRBV28 and TRBJ2-5; unclear D gene. CDR3: CASSFSQLLEETQYF. CDR3 DNA: TGTGCCAGCAGTTTTAGCCAGCTGTTAGAGGAGACCCAGTACTTC.